Listed here are 25 T cell receptor beta chains from one sample, sequenced in a study of cytomegalovirus exposure and HLA in healthy donors (TCRdb year 2017). Library preparation used the immunoSEQ multiplex PCR assay. For the multiplex PCR, a mixture combining 60 forward primers for TCR Vbeta segments and 13 reverse primers for TCR Jbeta segments was used. TCRdb obtained this table from immuneACCESS and retained in-frame rearrangements with V and J assigned. These tables miss some clones; where compared with another copy, unresolved V genes account for less than half of the shortfall, and the remainder is unexplained. The sample has some 200,000 clones on record. Almost 0.75% of the sample is held by the ten biggest clonotypes. Sequencing used PBMCs. The receptors shown here come from a boy younger than 18 in good health and CMV-seronegative.

J is TRBJ1-4 and V is TRBV7-8, with a tentative D call TRBD1 (6 bases). The germline gives CDR1 SGHVS, CDR2 FQNEAQ. The CDR3 sequence is 14 residues long. With 1 base removed from V and 7 bases from J, the gap between germline ends came to 10 bases. CDR3: CASSLGGQGEKLFF. The CDR3 coding sequence is TGTGCCAGCAGCTTAGGGGGGCAAGGTGAAAAACTGTTTTTT.

The J gene is TRBJ1-1, the V gene TRBV6-1, with 9 nucleotides matching TRBD1. CDR1 MNHNS and CDR2 SASEGT come from the germline V gene. V shed 5 bases, J shed 4 bases, and the junction held 2 bases outside the gene matches. The CDR3 has 13 amino acids. DNA for the CDR3: TGTGCCAGCAGTTGGGACAGGGTCACTGAAGCTTTCTTT. Translating gives CASSWDRVTEAFF.

This rearrangement joins TRBV5-1 to TRBJ1-3; D unresolved. The germline V and J ends were trimmed by 4 bases and 1 base, with 9 bases remaining between them. Germline V gene lookup returns CDR1 SGHRS and CDR2 YFSETQ. The CDR3 is 14 residues long. The DNA of the CDR3 is TGCGCCAGCAGCCCTCAGGCATCTGGAAACACCATATATTTT. It encodes CASSPQASGNTIYF.

The chain is built from TRBV5-4 and TRBJ2-7; weak D call: TRBD2 (5 bases). The length of the CDR3 is 17 residues. CDR1 SGHNT and CDR2 YYREEE come from the germline V gene (reference sequence). V gave up 3 bases and J gave up 2 bases, with 21 bases separating them. As DNA, the CDR3 is TGTGCCAGCAGCTCAGCTAGGATCCGGGGTATCACCTACGAGCAGTACTTC. Encoded protein: CASSSARIRGITYEQYF.

This sequence joins TRBV29-1 and TRBJ2-1; no clear D. The germline V gene encodes CDR1 SQVTM and CDR2 ANQGSEA. V lost 3 bases, J lost 0 bases, and 6 bases lay in between. This CDR3 comprises 13 residues. CDR3 coding DNA: TGCAGCGTTGAGGTGAGCTCCTACAATGAGCAGTTCTTC. Translating it yields CSVEVSSYNEQFF.

J is TRBJ2-1 and V is TRBV27; 7 positions match TRBD2. The germline gives CDR1 MNHEY, CDR2 SMNVEV (reference sequence). The CDR3 is 13 amino acids. The V and J ends lost 2 bases and 6 bases, in that order; junction bases with no gene match: 1. The chain's CDR3 is CASSLAGVNEQFF. The CDR3 coding sequence is TGTGCCAGCAGTTTAGCGGGGGTCAATGAGCAGTTCTTC.

This chain joins TRBV4-3 and TRBJ2-1; no clear D. The CDR3 length is 18 residues. V lost 1 base and J lost 0, with 16 bases in between. Germline CDR1 LGHNA, CDR2 YSLEER. This CDR3 reads CASSQAVGQVSSYNEQFF. In nucleotides, the CDR3 is TGCGCCAGCAGCCAAGCGGTAGGCCAGGTTAGCTCCTACAATGAGCAGTTCTTC.

This chain uses TRBV2 with TRBJ1-2, with TRBD1 identical over 10 bases. The germline CDR1 and CDR2 sequences are SNHLY and FYNNEI. The CDR3 spans 16 residues. V lost 7 bases to trimming and J lost 5 bases; unmatched junction nucleotides: 13. CDR3 in amino acids: CASTNTGTGDIYGYTF. CDR3 nucleotide sequence: TGTGCCAGCACGAACACCGGGACAGGGGATATTTATGGCTACACCTTC. The whole variable domain, filled in from reference TRBV2 and TRBJ1-2, reads EPEVTQTPSHQVTQMGQEVILRCVPISNHLYFYWYRQILGQKVEFLVSFYNNEISEKSEIFDDQFSVERPDGSNFTLKIRSTKLEDSAMYFCASTNTGTGDIYGYTFGSGTRLTVV.

The V and J genes are TRBV5-1 and TRBJ2-5; D unclear. Germline V gene lookup returns CDR1 SGHRS and CDR2 YFSETQ. Trimming took 4 bases from V and 1 from J, leaving 8 bases between them. CDR3 length equals 13 residues. The CDR3 loop reads CASSVSSQETQYF. The CDR3 DNA is TGCGCCAGCAGCGTCTCCTCCCAAGAGACCCAGTACTTC.

The J gene is TRBJ2-2, the V gene TRBV5-1; tentative D call: TRBD1 (6 bases). V lost 1 base, J lost 3 bases, and 7 bases lay in between. CDR1 is SGHRS, CDR2 YFSETQ, per germline. This CDR3 comprises 14 residues. The CDR3 loop reads CASSLRTDTGELFF. In DNA, the CDR3 is TGCGCCAGCAGCTTGAGGACAGACACCGGGGAGCTGTTTTTT.

The gene calls are TRBV11-2 and TRBJ2-3, with 7 positions matching TRBD2. Trimming at V came to 5 bases and at J to 6 bases, leaving 14 bases not matched to a gene. Germline V gene sequence: CDR1 SGHAT, CDR2 FQNNGV. The CDR3 is 16 residues long. CDR3 region: CASSPPGGRAWDTQYF. The CDR3 DNA is TGTGCCAGCAGCCCCCCCGGGGGGAGAGCATGGGATACGCAGTATTTT.

The rearrangement joins TRBV5-1 to TRBJ2-3; TRBD2 matches 7 bases. Per germline, CDR1 SGHRS and CDR2 YFSETQ. The CDR3 consists of 13 residues. V shed 4 bases, J shed 5 bases, and the junction held 4 bases outside the gene matches. The CDR3 nucleotides are TGCGCCAGCAGCCAACTAGCGTTAGATACGCAGTATTTT. Amino acids: CASSQLALDTQYF.

The chain is built from TRBV10-2 and TRBJ2-4; TRBD2 might be the D (5 bases). The germline gives CDR1 WSHSY, CDR2 SAAADI. The CDR3 totals 15 residues. V was trimmed by 3 bases and J by 0 bases, leaving 9 bases between them. CDR3 residues: CASSDPGLAKNIQYF. The CDR3 nucleotides read TGCGCCAGCAGTGACCCGGGATTAGCCAAAAACATTCAGTACTTC.

CDR3 loop: CASSLGGPSPYEQYF. Written as DNA, the CDR3 is TGTGCCAGCAGCTTGGGGGGACCGAGCCCCTACGAGCAGTACTTC. The genes are TRBV7-9 and TRBJ2-7, with TRBD2 as a possible D gene (6 bases). Germline V gene data show CDR1 as SEHNR and CDR2 as FQNEAQ (reference sequence). This CDR3 has 15 residues. V lost 3 bases to trimming and J lost 2 bases, with 14 bases between them. Full variable domain (rest looked up from reference TRBV7-9 and TRBJ2-7): DTGVSQNPRHKITKRGQNVTFRCDPISEHNRLYWYRQTLGQGPEFLTYFQNEAQLEKSRLLSDRFSAERPKGSFSTLEIQRTEQGDSAMYLCASSLGGPSPYEQYFGPGTRLTVT.

The chain employs TRBV7-3 and TRBJ1-1; 9 bases agree with TRBD1. This CDR3 is built from 15 residues. Looked up from germline, CDR1 is SGHTA and CDR2 is FQGTGA. After removal of 0 bases from V and 5 bases from J, the junction contained 4 bases not matched to a gene. As DNA, the CDR3 is TGTGCCAGCAGCTTAACTGGGACAGGGACGACTGAAGCTTTCTTT. Translated, it gives CASSLTGTGTTEAFF.

The chain uses TRBV4-1 and TRBJ1-5; D gene unclear. The CDR3 sequence is 16 residues long. The ends were cut back, 3 bases at V and 0 bases at J, with 12 bases in the middle. Germline V lookup: CDR1 MGHRA, CDR2 YSYEKL. CDR3 sequence (DNA): TGCGCCAGCAGCCAGGGGAGAGGGCATAGCAATCAGCCCCAGCATTTT. Translation: CASSQGRGHSNQPQHF.

This chain joins TRBV30 and TRBJ2-1; TRBD2 agrees at 7 bases. Losses at the gene ends were 0 bases for V and 3 bases for J; bases not matched to a gene: 11. The CDR3 totals 17 residues. CDR1 and CDR2 (germline): GTSNPN, SVGIG (reference sequence). This CDR3 reads CAWSVGSGVPSYNEQFF. CDR3 in DNA: TGTGCCTGGAGTGTAGGAAGCGGGGTACCAAGCTACAATGAGCAGTTCTTC.

This chain links TRBV27 with TRBJ1-2; no definite D call. V was cut by 3 bases and J by 3 bases, with 14 bases left in between. Germline V gene data show CDR1 as MNHEY and CDR2 as SMNVEV (reference sequence). The CDR3 contains 15 residues. CDR3: CASSFSSVEYYGYTF. Here the CDR3 DNA reads TGTGCCAGCAGTTTCTCCTCAGTCGAATACTATGGCTACACCTTC.

This chain links TRBV6-6 with TRBJ1-3; 7 positions agree with TRBD1. V lost 8 bases, J lost 13 bases, and 14 bases stayed unmatched. The CDR3 runs to 13 residues. Germline V gives CDR1 MNHNY, CDR2 SVGAGI (reference sequence). The CDR3, as DNA: TGTGCCAGCCGAAGCCCAACCGGGACAGCAATATATTTT. Translated, it gives CASRSPTGTAIYF.

The chain couples TRBV2 to TRBJ2-1, with 7 positions matching TRBD2. Trimming cost V 8 bases and J 3 bases; bases outside gene matches: 13. The CDR3 runs 16 residues. CDR1 is SNHLY, CDR2 FYNNEI, per germline. The CDR3: CASSSLSGEYYNEQFF. DNA for the CDR3: TGTGCCAGCTCGTCGTTAAGCGGGGAGTACTACAATGAGCAGTTCTTC.

The chain is built from TRBV21-1 and TRBJ2-5; TRBD2 was called by the table and not checked on the DNA. TRBV21-1 is flagged as a pseudogene. CDR3 size: 16 residues. The CDR3 DNA sequence: TGTGCCAGCAGCGAGAGGACTAGCGGAACCTCAACGGCCCAGTACTTC. Amino acid sequence: CASSERTSGTSTAQYF.

The chain joins TRBV5-5 to TRBJ1-2; 7 bases match TRBD1. This CDR3 is 13 amino acids long. The V segment lost 2 bases and the J segment 7 bases; nucleotides outside the gene matches: 5. CDR1 is SGHKS, CDR2 YYEKEE, per germline (reference sequence). CDR3: CASSLDRAVGYTF. DNA for the CDR3: TGTGCCAGCAGCTTAGACAGGGCGGTTGGCTACACCTTC. Complete variable domain (other parts from reference TRBV5-5 and TRBJ1-2): DAGVTQSPTHLIKTRGQQVTLRCSPISGHKSVSWYQQVLGQGPQFIFQYYEKEERGRGNFPDRFSARQFPNYSSELNVNALLLGDSALYLCASSLDRAVGYTFGSGTRLTVV.

The chain is built from TRBV18 and TRBJ2-3, with no clear D. Looked up from germline, CDR1 is KGHSH and CDR2 is LQKENI. This CDR3 region has 14 residues. Trimming left V 2 bases short and J 0 bases short, with 6 bases between. The chain's CDR3 is CASSPGGSTDTQYF. The CDR3 coding sequence is TGTGCCAGCTCACCAGGCGGTAGCACAGATACGCAGTATTTT.

The genes are TRBV29-1 and TRBJ2-3; 7 positions agree with TRBD2. Germline V gene data show CDR1 as SQVTM and CDR2 as ANQGSEA. This CDR3 region has 14 residues. Trimming at V came to 4 bases and at J to 4 bases, leaving 8 bases not matched to a gene. The CDR3 bases are TGCAGCGTTGGCAGGGCAGGGAGGGCAGATACGCAGTATTTT. Residues: CSVGRAGRADTQYF.

V and J are TRBV11-2 and TRBJ2-2; 7 nucleotides align to TRBD2. Germline values: CDR1 SGHAT, CDR2 FQNNGV. The trim removed 6 bases at V and 0 bases at J, leaving 4 bases unmatched. There are 15 residues in the CDR3. This CDR3 reads CASRVGGANTGELFF. As DNA, the CDR3 is TGTGCCAGCAGAGTGGGGGGGGCGAACACCGGGGAGCTGTTTTTT.